One sample yielded the 6 T cell receptor beta chains listed below, sequenced in a study of shared T cell receptors in the human thymus. TCRdb keeps only in-frame clones here, not all; method: immunoSEQ multiplex PCR. The sample carries more than 550,000 clones, around 87% recorded once. These sequences were also reported in another study, on human thymus T cells.

Sequenced material: thymocytes. These receptors all come from a boy under two years old with a congenital heart defect.

The CDR3: CASSPARGNGYTF. CDR3 coding DNA: TGTGCCAGCAGTCCCGCCAGGGGAAATGGCTACACCTTC. The V gene is TRBV27, the J gene TRBJ1-2; D is perhaps TRBD1 (6 bases). This CDR3 contains 13 residues. V was clipped by 5 bases and J by 6 bases, with 13 bases between them. Germline CDR1 and CDR2: MNHEY and SMNVEV (reference sequence).

This chain joins TRBV27 and TRBJ1-1, with 8 positions matching TRBD1. V dropped 6 bases and J dropped 0; count of bases not matched to a gene: 0. The CDR3 runs 13 residues. Germline loops: CDR1 MNHEY, CDR2 SMNVEV (reference sequence). The chain's CDR3 is CASRDRVNTEAFF. The CDR3 region has the DNA TGTGCCAGCAGGGACAGGGTGAACACTGAAGCTTTCTTT.

This sequence joins TRBV5-6 and TRBJ1-2, with D possibly being TRBD1 (6 bases). The CDR3 runs to 15 residues. V lost 4 bases to trimming and J lost 3 bases, with 16 bases between them. Germline CDR1 reads SGHDT; CDR2 reads YYEEEE. The chain's CDR3 is CASSPGTPWDYGYTF. As DNA, the CDR3 is TGTGCCAGCAGCCCTGGGACACCGTGGGACTATGGCTACACCTTC.

The sample holds a few counts of this clone. This rearrangement joins TRBV28 to TRBJ2-7; the match to TRBD2 covers 7 bases. V dropped 1 base and J dropped 4; count of bases not matched to a gene: 13. Looked up from germline, CDR1 is MDHEN and CDR2 is SYDVKM. CDR3 size: 17 residues. Here the CDR3 reads CASSLLAASGADYEQYF. The DNA of the CDR3 is TGTGCCAGCAGTTTATTGGCGGCTAGCGGAGCGGATTACGAGCAGTACTTC.

The chain joins TRBV25-1 to TRBJ2-1; 9 bases map to TRBD2. V shed 1 base, J shed 8 bases, and the junction held 6 bases outside the gene matches. CDR1 MGHDK and CDR2 SYGVNS come from the germline V gene. The CDR3 runs 15 residues. This CDR3 reads CASSESVAGVDEQFF. DNA of the CDR3: TGTGCCAGCAGTGAATCGGTAGCGGGGGTGGATGAGCAGTTCTTC.

A note on this clone: The same CDR3 is also encoded by other DNA sequences in this sample. V is TRBV6-4 and J is TRBJ2-5, with a possible D match to TRBD2 (5 bases). This CDR3 region has 15 residues. Germline V gene sequence: CDR1 MRHNA, CDR2 SNTAGT. V was pared by 5 bases and J by 0 bases, with 13 bases between. The CDR3 bases are TGTGCCAGCAGTCGTTCCGGGAACGACCAAGAGACCCAGTACTTC. The encoded protein is CASSRSGNDQETQYF.